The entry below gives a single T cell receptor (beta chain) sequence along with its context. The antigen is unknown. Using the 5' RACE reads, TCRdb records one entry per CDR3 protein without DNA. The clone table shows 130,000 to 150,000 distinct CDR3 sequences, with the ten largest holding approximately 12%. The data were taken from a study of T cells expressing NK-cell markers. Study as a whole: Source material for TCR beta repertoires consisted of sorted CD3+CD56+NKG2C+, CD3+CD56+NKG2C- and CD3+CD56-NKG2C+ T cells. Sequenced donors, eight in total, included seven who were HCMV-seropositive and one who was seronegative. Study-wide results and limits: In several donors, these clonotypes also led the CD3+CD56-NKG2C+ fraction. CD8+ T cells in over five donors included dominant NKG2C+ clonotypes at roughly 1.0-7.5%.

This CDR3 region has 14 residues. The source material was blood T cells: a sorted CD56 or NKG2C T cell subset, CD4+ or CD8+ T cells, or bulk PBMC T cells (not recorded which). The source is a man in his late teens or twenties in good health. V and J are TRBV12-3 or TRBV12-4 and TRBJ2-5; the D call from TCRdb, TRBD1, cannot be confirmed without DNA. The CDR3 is CASRYPGQGQTQYF.